This TCR beta chain was captured in a study of T cell responses to AZD1222 COVID-19 vaccine. As to this clone: The antigen is unknown.

Study-wide results and caveats: Baseline serology detected seropositivity in only 5 or 6 AZD1222 recipients. The breadth and depth of Spike-specific TCRs increased once two AZD1222 doses had been given.

TCRdb keeps only in-frame clones here, not all; method: immunoSEQ multiplex PCR. In the table there are approximately 90,000 clones, approximately 89% of which are singletons. The sample was peripheral blood, taken 28 days after the second AZD1222 dose. The origin of this receptor is an adult who received the AZD1222 COVID-19 vaccine.

The CDR3 loop reads CASGTGAPTEAFF. The CDR3 region has the DNA TGTGCCTCCGGGACAGGGGCCCCTACTGAAGCTTTCTTT. The chain links TRBV28 to TRBJ1-1; 10 bases fit TRBD1. From germline, CDR1 is MDHEN and CDR2 SYDVKM. CDR3 size: 13 residues. The V segment lost 11 bases and the J segment 5 bases; nucleotides outside the gene matches: 8.